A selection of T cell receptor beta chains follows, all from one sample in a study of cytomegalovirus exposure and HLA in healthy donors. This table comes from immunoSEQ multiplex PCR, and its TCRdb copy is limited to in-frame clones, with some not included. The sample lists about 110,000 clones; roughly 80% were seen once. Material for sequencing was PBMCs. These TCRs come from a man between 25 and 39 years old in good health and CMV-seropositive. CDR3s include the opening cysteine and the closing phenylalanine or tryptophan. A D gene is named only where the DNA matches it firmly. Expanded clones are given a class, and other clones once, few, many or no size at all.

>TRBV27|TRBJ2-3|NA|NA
CASSSVTDTQYF
TGTGCCAGCAGTTCCGTCACAGATACGCAGTATTTT
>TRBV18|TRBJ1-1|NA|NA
CASSPKAGANTEAFF
TGTGCCAGCTCCCCCAAAGCGGGAGCGAACACTGAAGCTTTCTTT
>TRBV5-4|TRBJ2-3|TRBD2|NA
CASSFRTSGATDTQYF
TGTGCCAGCAGCTTTAGGACTAGCGGGGCCACAGATACGCAGTATTTT
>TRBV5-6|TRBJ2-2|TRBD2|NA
CASSNGLAGVTGELFF
TGTGCCAGCAGCAACGGACTAGCGGGGGTAACCGGGGAGCTGTTTTTT
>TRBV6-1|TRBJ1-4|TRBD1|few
CASRPGGTDEKLFF
TGTGCCAGCAGACCAGGGGGAACGGATGAAAAACTGTTTTTT
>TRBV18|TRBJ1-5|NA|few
CASSLQNMKSNQPQHF
TGTGCCAGCTCACTCCAGAACATGAAAAGCAATCAGCCCCAGCATTTT
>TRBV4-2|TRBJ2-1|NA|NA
CASSQELEQFF
TGTGCCAGCAGCCAAGAACTTGAGCAGTTCTTC
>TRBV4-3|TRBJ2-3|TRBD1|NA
CASSLDRATDTQYF
TGCGCCAGCAGCCTGGACAGGGCCACAGATACGCAGTATTTT
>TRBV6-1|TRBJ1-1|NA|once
CASSDTNMNTEAFF
TGTGCCAGCAGTGACACCAACATGAACACTGAAGCTTTCTTT
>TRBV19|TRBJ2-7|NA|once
CASSNEGVGYEQYF
TGTGCCAGTAGTAACGAAGGGGTAGGCTACGAGCAGTACTTC
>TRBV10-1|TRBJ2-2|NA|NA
CASSERDTGELFF
TGCGCCAGCAGTGAGAGAGACACCGGGGAGCTGTTTTTT
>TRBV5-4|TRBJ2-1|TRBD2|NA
CASSPERGTEFF
TGTGCCAGCAGCCCTGAGCGGGGGACCGAGTTCTTC
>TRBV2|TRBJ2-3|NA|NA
CASTGRATDTQYF
TGTGCCAGCACGGGCAGGGCCACAGATACGCAGTATTTT
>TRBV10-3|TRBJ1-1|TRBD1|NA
CAIRGRQGSTEAFF
TGTGCCATAAGGGGAAGACAGGGGAGCACTGAAGCTTTCTTT
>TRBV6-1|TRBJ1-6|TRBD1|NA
CASSGQGKISPLHF
TGTGCCAGCAGTGGACAGGGGAAAATTTCACCCCTCCACTTT
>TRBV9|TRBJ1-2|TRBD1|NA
CASSVGDRVIRGYTF
TGTGCCAGCAGCGTTGGGGACAGGGTTATCCGTGGCTACACCTTC
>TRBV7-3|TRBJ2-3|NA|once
CASSDSGFLDTQYF
TGTGCCAGCAGCGATTCCGGGTTCTTAGATACGCAGTATTTT
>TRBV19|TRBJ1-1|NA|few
CASSPQSRGNTEAFF
TGTGCCAGTAGTCCTCAATCAAGGGGGAACACTGAAGCTTTCTTT
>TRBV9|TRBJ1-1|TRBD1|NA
CASSKGTAKNTEAFF
TGTGCCAGCAGCAAAGGGACAGCTAAGAACACTGAAGCTTTCTTT
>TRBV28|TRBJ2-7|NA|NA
CASSFTTGFSYEQYF
TGTGCCAGCAGTTTTACGACAGGCTTCTCCTACGAGCAGTACTTC
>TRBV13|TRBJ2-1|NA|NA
CASLNRDSSYNEQFF
TGTGCCAGCCTTAACCGGGACTCTTCCTACAATGAGCAGTTCTTC
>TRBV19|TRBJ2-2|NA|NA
CASSTLSGGELFF
TGTGCCAGTAGCACACTATCAGGGGGGGAGCTGTTTTTT